This T cell receptor beta chain was recovered during a study of early stage breast cancer tumors. Overall study: Of some 17 invasive breast tumors, twelve were hormone receptor-positive, HER2-negative. Study-level points and caveats: Blood repertoires resembled normal breast more than tumor. Chain pairing and CD4, CD8 or FOXP3 expression were not captured.

This table comes from immunoSEQ multiplex PCR, and its TCRdb copy is limited to in-frame clones, with some not included. The repertoire holds tens of thousands of clones, roughly three fifths seen once, with more than 7% in the top ten. CDR3 length equals 14 residues. V was clipped by 2 bases and J by 6 bases; unmatched bases: 5. CDR1 and CDR2 (germline): MNHNY, SVGAGI (reference sequence). Note on this clone: Its antigen is undetermined.

The chain employs TRBV6-6 and TRBJ1-2; 8 bases match TRBD1. The sample taken for sequencing was breast tumor tissue. This sequence originates from a person in their fifties or sixties with breast cancer. CDR3 sequence: CASSYLQGANGYTF. The CDR3 DNA sequence: TGTGCCAGCAGTTACCTTCAGGGGGCGAATGGCTACACCTTC.